The present entry profiles one TCR beta chain with its context. Antigen specificity is unknown. The source of the sample is a study of cytomegalovirus exposure and HLA in healthy donors. The CDR3 contains 15 residues. Deletions cut 0 bases from V and 8 bases from J, with 17 bases between. CDR1 is SGHTS and CDR2 is YDEGEE in the germline V gene. Study-wide results and caveats: Within the data, a cluster of highly shared sequence variants was likely a sequencing artifact. In a later analysis, several top co-occurrence clusters appeared linked to parvovirus B19, influenza, CMV and Epstein-Barr virus.

Donors counted as nominally healthy when sampled, yet unrecorded immune exposures were likely. Researchers ran the PCR with 60 Vbeta and 13 Jbeta primers. Libraries were prepared by immunoSEQ multiplex PCR; TCRdb keeps only in-frame clonotypes and omits some of them. The sample records about 170,000 clones, 70% to 90% being singletons. The origin of this receptor is a man aged 25-40 years in good health and CMV-seropositive. This rearrangement joins TRBV5-8 to TRBJ2-5; D is unresolved. Source material: PBMCs. This CDR3 is CASSLGAGSEGTQYF. The CDR3 region has the DNA TGTGCCAGCAGCTTGGGGGCAGGTTCGGAAGGAACCCAGTACTTC. The full variable domain, completed using reference TRBV5-8 and TRBJ2-5, is EAGVTQSPTHLIKTRGQQATLRCSPISGHTSVYWYQQALGLGLQFLLWYDEGEERNRGNFPPRFSGRQFPNYSSELNVNALELEDSALYLCASSLGAGSEGTQYFGPGTRLLVL.